The sequence of this T cell receptor (beta chain) was determined in a study of OX40 agonist ivuxolimab in advanced cancers. For context, the study as a whole: The costimulatory receptor OX40 (CD134) was targeted by ivuxolimab, a fully human IgG2 agonistic monoclonal antibody. A male proportion of 75% to 85% and a mean age of around 60 years, ranging from about 20 to 79, were recorded for the dose-escalation cohort. Partial responses occurred in three dose-escalation patients: two with cutaneous melanoma and one with hepatocellular carcinoma. Prior anti-PD-1, anti-PD-L1 or anti-CTLA-4 therapy was permitted, and approximately 39% of dose-escalation patients had received checkpoint inhibitors. Of the roughly 52 dose-escalation patients, hepatocellular carcinoma was present in about 20, melanoma in around 15, renal cell carcinoma in 9 and head and neck cancer in 9. Peripheral TCRbeta sequencing aimed to test whether ivuxolimab altered TCR sequence diversity and caused clonal T-cell expansion. The paper describes the monotherapy dose-escalation part (N of about 55 patients) of the phase I trial of ivuxolimab. Intravenous ivuxolimab was administered to patients every 2 weeks at six dose levels: 0.01, 0.1, 0.3, 1.5, 3 and 10 mg/kg.

Counted from cysteine to phenylalanine, this CDR3 has 14 amino acids. The entry retains the CDR3 DNA only, 42 bases that are in frame from base 1. V and J are trimmed by 2 bases and 3 bases, and the gene matches miss 3 bases of the junction. As encoded in the germline V gene (reference sequence), CDR1 is MNHNY while CDR2 is SVGAGI. The trial excluded patients who had a history of autoimmune disease or who were on systemic immunosuppression. Peripheral blood for TCR sequencing was drawn from every dose cohort at baseline, at cycle 4 day 1 and at cycle 7 day 1. Samples were obtained from an open-label, multicenter, first-in-human phase I dose-escalation trial of ivuxolimab. Adults with locally advanced or metastatic head and neck squamous cell, hepatocellular, melanoma or renal cell carcinoma were enrolled in the trial. CD4+ and CD8+ T cells were sorted separately from peripheral blood before TCR sequencing.

Genomic DNA was extracted from sorted cells for sequencing of the TCRbeta CDR3 region. The immunoSEQ Assay was used for sequencing of TCRbeta CDR3 regions. The source is immuneACCESS, and TCRdb retained only in-frame sequences with V and J called. Part of the clones is not carried over; for the studies checked, unresolved V genes explain less than half of this, and the remainder is unexplained. The sample table lists some 16,000 clones, roughly three quarters of them with a count of one. The ten top clones hold over 10% of the sample. Overall study results and their limits: At doses of 0.1 to 3.0 mg/kg, clonal expansion of both CD4+ and CD8+ blood T cells was observed from baseline to week 6. Antigen specificity was not determined for the clonally expanded peripheral T cells. In the 0.1-3.0 mg/kg groups, partial responders were among the patients with the lowest normalized peripheral clonal expansion, particularly in CD8+ T cells. Low levels of normalized T-cell clonal expansion were also seen in some nonresponding patients. After ivuxolimab, expanded clones were on average more numerous among CD8+ T cells than among CD4+ T cells.

About this clone: Its binding antigen is unknown. Per-nucleotide qualities are absent, and no much larger clonotype sits a single base away.

Here the chain combines TRBV6-6 and TRBJ2-7; the junction holds 8 bases that match TRBD1. The sample here was CD4+ or CD8+ T cells sorted from blood, taken in a trial of the OX40 agonist ivuxolimab. This TCR was sampled from an adult with an advanced solid tumor such as melanoma, head and neck, liver or kidney cancer. CDR3 reads: CASSYDGTGYEQYF. Here is the DNA: TGTGCCAGCAGTTACGATGGGACAGGCTACGAGCAGTACTTC.